This TCR beta chain was documented in a study of control samples from healthy donors and cancer patients (dated by TCRdb to about 2020). The library relied on the immunoSEQ multiplex PCR assay. TCRdb limited this immuneACCESS table to in-frame rearrangements with V and J called. A share of clones is missing; checked studies link under half to unresolved V genes, and the rest is unexplained. The sample profile shows approximately 90,000 clones; more than 75% of them were found once. Roughly 20% of the sample is held by the ten biggest clonotypes. Points on this clone: The antigen this receptor binds is unknown. Base qualities are not recorded, but no much larger clone differs from it by a single base.

The receptor was isolated from a man between 25 and 39 years old in good health. Sequencing used blood.

The nucleotide sequence is given as TGTGCCAGCAGCTTAGCGGCGGACAGGGATAATGGCTACACCTTC. Its product reads: CASSLAADRDNGYTF. Rearrangement joined TRBV7-9 to TRBJ1-2; a stretch of 8 junction bases matches TRBD1. The CDR3 holds 15 amino acids from the cysteine to the phenylalanine. The sequence is cut down to CDR3 DNA, 45 bases in frame from base 1. The germline V gene (reference sequence) provides CDR1 SEHNR and CDR2 FQNEAQ. After removal of 0 bases from V and 6 bases from J, the junction retains 6 bases not matched to a gene.